This is a list of T cell receptor beta chains from one sample in a study of molecular identifiers for immune sequencing clone quantification. TCRdb processed the PCR reads anew with MiXCR; each CDR3 protein has one entry. The data contain 350,000 or so distinct CDR3 sequences, about 21% of them singletons. The sequenced sample was naive CD8+ T cells from blood, with Jurkat cell RNA spiked in. The receptors originated from a human donor in good health. Some libraries in this study had Jurkat cell RNA spiked in. CDR3s include the opening cysteine and the closing phenylalanine or tryptophan. A D gene is named only where the DNA matches it firmly. Size is stated as once, few, many, or a class for an expanded clone.

j_call d_call v_call clone_size cdr3_nt cdr3_aa
TRBJ2-7 - TRBV29-1 many TGCAGCGCACAGGCGGGTGGAGTTTTTATGGTGCAGTACTTC CSAQAGGVFMVQYF
TRBJ2-1 - TRBV6-6 many TGTGCCAGCAGTTACCGGGAGAACTACAATGAGCAGTTCTTC CASSYRENYNEQFF
TRBJ1-2 TRBD1 TRBV4-3 many TGCGCCAGCAGCCAAGGGGACAGGGGCAACTATGGCTACACCTTC CASSQGDRGNYGYTF
TRBJ1-4 - TRBV7-9 many TGTGCCAGCAGCCCGAAGGGCGCTGAAAAACTGTTTTTT CASSPKGAEKLFF
TRBJ2-7 - TRBV19 many TGTGCCACGTCGGGAAGCTACGAGCAGTACTTC CATSGSYEQYF
TRBJ2-7 - TRBV9 few TGTGCCAGCAGCACAGGGACTACTGGTGAGCAGTACTTC CASSTGTTGEQYF
TRBJ2-7 TRBD1 TRBV28 many TGTGCCAGCAGTTTACTGATGACAGGGGGTGGCGAGCAGTACTTC CASSLLMTGGGEQYF
TRBJ2-3 - TRBV9 many TGTGCCAGCAGCGTAGCGCGCACAGATACGCAGTATTTT CASSVARTDTQYF
TRBJ2-2 - TRBV20-1 many TGCAGTGCTAGAGTGCAGGGTGCCGGGGAGCTGTTTTTT CSARVQGAGELFF
TRBJ2-1 TRBD2 TRBV29-1 many TGCAGCGTCCAACTGAGCGGGGGGGGGGTGAATGAGCAGTTCTTC CSVQLSGGGVNEQFF
TRBJ2-3 - TRBV6-5 many TGTGCCAGCAGTTACGGTGTAGATACGCAGTATTTT CASSYGVDTQYF
TRBJ2-2 TRBD1 TRBV9 many TGTGCCAGCAGCGTAGATGGGACAGTCAACACCGGGGAGCTGTTTTTT CASSVDGTVNTGELFF
TRBJ2-1 TRBD2 TRBV20-1 many TGCAGTGCTAGGGGCGGGACTAGCGGCGTCTCCTACAATGAGCAGTTCTTC CSARGGTSGVSYNEQFF
TRBJ2-3 - TRBV28 many TGTGCCAGCAGTTTAAGGGGGTGGAACACAGATACGCAGTATTTT CASSLRGWNTDTQYF
TRBJ2-5 - TRBV7-8 many TGTGCCAGCAGCTGGCCGGGACTTCACCAAGAGACCCAGTACTTC CASSWPGLHQETQYF
TRBJ2-7 - TRBV4-3 many TGCGCCAGCAGCCAAGCCGCCACGGACACCTACGAGCAGTACTTC CASSQAATDTYEQYF
TRBJ2-3 - TRBV18 few TGTGCCAGCTCACCACCGGGGACAGGACTAGCCGTCACAGATACGCAGTATTTT CASSPPGTGLAVTDTQYF
TRBJ2-1 TRBD2 TRBV29-1 few TGCAGCGTTGAAGATACTAGCGGCGTTAACAATGAGCAGTTCTTC CSVEDTSGVNNEQFF
TRBJ2-1 TRBD1 TRBV20-1 few TGCAGTGCTAGAGAGGGACAGGGAGGCCCCGATGAGCAGTTCTTC CSAREGQGGPDEQFF
TRBJ1-2 - TRBV28 many TGTGCCAGCAGTTCCATCGGGGGCAGCAAATCTAACTATGGCTACACCTTC CASSSIGGSKSNYGYTF
TRBJ1-1 TRBD1 TRBV9 many TGTGCCAGCAGCGTAGCTACAGGGGGCGTGGGGACTGAAGCTTTCTTT CASSVATGGVGTEAFF
TRBJ2-7 TRBD2 TRBV4-2 many TGTGCCAGCAGCCAAGAGCTAGCGGGTACCTACGAGCAGTACTTC CASSQELAGTYEQYF
TRBJ1-6 - TRBV27 many TGTGCCAGCAGTTTATCCAGGGGCCCCAGTTCACCCCTCCACTTT CASSLSRGPSSPLHF
TRBJ2-6 - TRBV19 many TGTGCCAGCGGTCAGGGCGGCCGCTCTGGGGCCAACGTCCTGACTTTC CASGQGGRSGANVLTF